The present entry profiles one T cell receptor beta chain with its context. A much larger clonotype is one base distant, so this may be a read error. The data stem from a study of blood T cells in healthy people across ages. Primers used in a second PCR of about 7 to 11 cycles were a sample-barcoded 5' primer and a J-beta primer mix. A 12-random-nucleotide template-switch adaptor tagged each cDNA molecule. TCRdb itself ran the 5' RACE reads through MiXCR, one entry per CDR3 protein. The table includes 1.5 million to 2 million distinct CDR3 sequences, 28% detected once. The CDR3 is made up of 15 amino acids.

Sequenced material: blood. This receptor was taken from a woman in her 30s in good health. The chain links TRBV12-3 or TRBV12-4 to TRBJ2-5, with D perhaps given as TRBD1 or TRBD2 (5 bases each). The J call may be in error: the DNA end matches TRBJ2-1 better. The CDR3 DNA follows: TGTGCCAGCAGCCTGCTGGGACCAGCACAAGAGACCCAGTTCTTC. Its protein is CASSLLGPAQETQFF.